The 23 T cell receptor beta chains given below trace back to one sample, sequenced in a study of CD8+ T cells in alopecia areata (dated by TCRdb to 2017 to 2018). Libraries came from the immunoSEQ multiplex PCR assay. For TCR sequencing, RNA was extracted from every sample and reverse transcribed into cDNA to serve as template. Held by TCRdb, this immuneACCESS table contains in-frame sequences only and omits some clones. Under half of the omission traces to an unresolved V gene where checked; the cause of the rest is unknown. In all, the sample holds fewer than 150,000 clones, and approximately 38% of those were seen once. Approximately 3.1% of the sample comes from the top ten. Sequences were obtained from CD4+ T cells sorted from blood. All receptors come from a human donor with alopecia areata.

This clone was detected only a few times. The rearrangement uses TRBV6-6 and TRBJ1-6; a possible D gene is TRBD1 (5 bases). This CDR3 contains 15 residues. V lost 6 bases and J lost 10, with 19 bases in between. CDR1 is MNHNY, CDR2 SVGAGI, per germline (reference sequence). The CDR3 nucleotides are TGTGCCAGCAGCCCAGGGCGGGAGGAGACGTCACCCCTCCACTTT. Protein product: CASSPGREETSPLHF.

CDR3 bases: TGTGCCACCGAGGGGGCGGGAGGGCAAAGGGAGCAGTACTTC. Translating gives CATEGAGGQREQYF. The chain couples TRBV28 to TRBJ2-7; 9 nucleotides align to TRBD2. Germline loops: CDR1 MDHEN, CDR2 SYDVKM. V was pared by 10 bases and J by 7 bases, with 14 bases of the junction left unmatched. The CDR3 loop spans 14 amino acids.

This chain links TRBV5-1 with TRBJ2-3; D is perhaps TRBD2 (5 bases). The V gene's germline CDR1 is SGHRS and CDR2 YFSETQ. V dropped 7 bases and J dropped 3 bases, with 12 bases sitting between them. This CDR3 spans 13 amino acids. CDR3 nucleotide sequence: TGCGCCAGCGATGTAACGGGGACAGATACGCAGTATTTT. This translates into CASDVTGTDTQYF.

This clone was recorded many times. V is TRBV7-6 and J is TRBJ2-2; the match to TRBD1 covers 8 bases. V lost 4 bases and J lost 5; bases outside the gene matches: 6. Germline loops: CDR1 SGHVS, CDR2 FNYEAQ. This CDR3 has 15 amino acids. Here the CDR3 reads CASSSGTGRTGELFF. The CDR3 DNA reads TGTGCCAGCAGCTCCGGGACAGGCCGGACCGGGGAGCTGTTTTTT.

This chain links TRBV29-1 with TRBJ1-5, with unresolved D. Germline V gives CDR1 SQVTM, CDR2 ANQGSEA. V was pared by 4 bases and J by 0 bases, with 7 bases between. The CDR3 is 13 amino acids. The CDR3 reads CSVVDGSNQPQHF. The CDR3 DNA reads TGCAGCGTTGTGGACGGTAGCAATCAGCCCCAGCATTTT.

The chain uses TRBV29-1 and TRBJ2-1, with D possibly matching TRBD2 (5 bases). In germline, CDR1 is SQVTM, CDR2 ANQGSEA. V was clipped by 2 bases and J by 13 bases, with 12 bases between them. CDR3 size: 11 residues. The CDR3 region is CSVESIGLQFF. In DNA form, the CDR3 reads TGCAGCGTTGAATCAATAGGACTCCAGTTCTTC.

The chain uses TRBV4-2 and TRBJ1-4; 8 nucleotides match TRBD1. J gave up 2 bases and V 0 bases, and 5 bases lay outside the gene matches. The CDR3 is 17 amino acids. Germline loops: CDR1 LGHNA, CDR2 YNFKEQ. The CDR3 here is CASSQDQQGGTNEKLFF. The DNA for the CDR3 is TGTGCCAGCAGCCAAGATCAACAGGGGGGCACTAATGAAAAACTGTTTTTT.

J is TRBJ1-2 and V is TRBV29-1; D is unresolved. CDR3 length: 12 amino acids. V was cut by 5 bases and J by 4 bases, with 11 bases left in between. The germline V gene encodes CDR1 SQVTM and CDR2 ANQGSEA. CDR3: CSVKSDLYGYTF. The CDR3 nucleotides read TGCAGCGTTAAGTCAGATCTCTATGGCTACACCTTC.

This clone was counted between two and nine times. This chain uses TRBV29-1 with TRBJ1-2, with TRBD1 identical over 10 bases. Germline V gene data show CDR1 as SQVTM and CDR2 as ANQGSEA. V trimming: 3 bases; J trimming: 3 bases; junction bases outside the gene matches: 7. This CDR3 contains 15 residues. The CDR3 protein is CSVDKRDRGHYGYTF. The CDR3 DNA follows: TGCAGCGTTGACAAGCGGGACAGGGGACACTATGGCTACACCTTC.

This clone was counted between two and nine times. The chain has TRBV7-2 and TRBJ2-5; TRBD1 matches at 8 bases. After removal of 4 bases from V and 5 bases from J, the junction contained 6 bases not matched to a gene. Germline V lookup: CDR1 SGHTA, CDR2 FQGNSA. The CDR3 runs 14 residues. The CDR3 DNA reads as TGTGCCAGCAGCTCATACAGGGGGAGGGAGACCCAGTACTTC. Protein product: CASSSYRGRETQYF.

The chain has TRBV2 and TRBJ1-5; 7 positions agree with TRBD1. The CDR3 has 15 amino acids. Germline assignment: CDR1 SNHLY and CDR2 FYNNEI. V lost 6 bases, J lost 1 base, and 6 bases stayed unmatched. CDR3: CASRGDRLSNQPQHF. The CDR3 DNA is TGTGCCAGCAGGGGGGACAGATTGAGCAATCAGCCCCAGCATTTT. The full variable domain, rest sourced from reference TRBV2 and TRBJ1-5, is EPEVTQTPSHQVTQMGQEVILRCVPISNHLYFYWYRQILGQKVEFLVSFYNNEISEKSEIFDDQFSVERPDGSNFTLKIRSTKLEDSAMYFCASRGDRLSNQPQHFGDGTRLSIL.

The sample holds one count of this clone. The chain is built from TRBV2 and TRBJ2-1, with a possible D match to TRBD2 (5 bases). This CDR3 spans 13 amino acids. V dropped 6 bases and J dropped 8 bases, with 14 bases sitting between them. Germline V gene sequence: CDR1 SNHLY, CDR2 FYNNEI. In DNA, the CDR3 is TGTGCCAGCAGCCGGGAAGGTGGGGATGAGCAGTTCTTC. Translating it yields CASSREGGDEQFF.

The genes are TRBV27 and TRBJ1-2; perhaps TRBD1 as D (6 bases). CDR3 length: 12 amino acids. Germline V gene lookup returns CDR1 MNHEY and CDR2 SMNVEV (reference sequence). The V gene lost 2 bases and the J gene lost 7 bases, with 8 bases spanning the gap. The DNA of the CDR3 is TGTGCCAGCAGTTTAGCAGGGGTTGGCTACACCTTC. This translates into CASSLAGVGYTF.

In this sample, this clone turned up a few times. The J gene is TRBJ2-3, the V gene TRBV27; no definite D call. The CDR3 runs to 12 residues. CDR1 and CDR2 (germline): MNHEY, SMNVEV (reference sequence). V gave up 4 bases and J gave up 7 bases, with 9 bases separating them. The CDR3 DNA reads TGTGCCAGCAGTTCGACATTCTATACGCAGTATTTT. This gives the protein CASSSTFYTQYF.

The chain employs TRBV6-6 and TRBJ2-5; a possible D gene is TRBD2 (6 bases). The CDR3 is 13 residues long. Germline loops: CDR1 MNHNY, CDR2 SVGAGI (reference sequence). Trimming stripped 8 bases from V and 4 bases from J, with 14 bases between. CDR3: CASGGATIETQYF. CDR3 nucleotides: TGTGCCAGCGGAGGGGCAACAATAGAGACCCAGTACTTC.

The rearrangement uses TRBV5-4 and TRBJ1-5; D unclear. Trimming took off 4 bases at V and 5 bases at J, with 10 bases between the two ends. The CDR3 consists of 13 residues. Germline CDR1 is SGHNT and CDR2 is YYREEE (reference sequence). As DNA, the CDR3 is TGTGCCAGCAGCCTTGACGCGGATCAGCCCCAGCATTTT. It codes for CASSLDADQPQHF.

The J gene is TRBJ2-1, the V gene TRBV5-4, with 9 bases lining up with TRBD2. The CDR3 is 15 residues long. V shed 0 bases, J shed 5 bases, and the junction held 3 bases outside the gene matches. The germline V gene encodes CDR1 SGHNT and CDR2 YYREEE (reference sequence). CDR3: CASSLGLAGDNEQFF. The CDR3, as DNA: TGTGCCAGCAGCTTGGGGTTAGCGGGAGACAATGAGCAGTTCTTC.

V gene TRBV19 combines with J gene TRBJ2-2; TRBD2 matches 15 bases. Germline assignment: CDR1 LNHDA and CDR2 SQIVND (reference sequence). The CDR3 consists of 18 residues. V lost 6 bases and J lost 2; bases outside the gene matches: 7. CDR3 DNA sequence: TGTGCCAGTAGCAAGGGACTAGCGGGAGGCCGAAACACCGGGGAGCTGTTTTTT. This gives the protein CASSKGLAGGRNTGELFF.

CDR3 sequence: CASRQSSYEQYF. DNA of the CDR3: TGTGCCAGCCGACAGAGCTCCTACGAGCAGTACTTC. The V and J genes are TRBV6-5 and TRBJ2-7, with D maybe TRBD1 (5 bases). Germline V CDR1 and CDR2: MNHEY, SVGAGI. V shed 8 bases and J shed 0 bases, with 8 bases lying between them. The CDR3 extends over 12 amino acids.

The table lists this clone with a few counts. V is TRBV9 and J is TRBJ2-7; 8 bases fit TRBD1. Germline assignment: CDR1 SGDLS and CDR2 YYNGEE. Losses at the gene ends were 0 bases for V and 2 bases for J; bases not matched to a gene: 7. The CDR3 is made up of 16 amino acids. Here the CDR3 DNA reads TGTGCCAGCAGCGTAGCCCCAGGACAGGGTACCTACGAGCAGTACTTC. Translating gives CASSVAPGQGTYEQYF.

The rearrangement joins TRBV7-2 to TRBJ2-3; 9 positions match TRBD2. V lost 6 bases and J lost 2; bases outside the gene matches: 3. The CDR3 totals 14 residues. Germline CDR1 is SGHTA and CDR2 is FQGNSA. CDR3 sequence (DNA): TGTGCCAGCAGACCTAGCGGGGCCACAGATACGCAGTATTTT. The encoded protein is CASRPSGATDTQYF.

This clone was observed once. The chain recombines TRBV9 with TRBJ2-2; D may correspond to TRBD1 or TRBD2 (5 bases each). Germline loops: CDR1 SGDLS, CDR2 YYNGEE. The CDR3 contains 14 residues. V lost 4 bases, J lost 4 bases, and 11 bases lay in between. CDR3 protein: CASSPGTVTGELFF. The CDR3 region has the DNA TGTGCCAGCAGCCCCGGGACGGTCACCGGGGAGCTGTTTTTT.

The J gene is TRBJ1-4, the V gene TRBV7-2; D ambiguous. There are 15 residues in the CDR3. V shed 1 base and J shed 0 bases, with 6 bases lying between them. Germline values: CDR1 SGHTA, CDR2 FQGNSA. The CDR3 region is CASSLEPATNEKLFF. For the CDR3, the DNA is TGTGCCAGCAGCTTAGAGCCAGCAACTAATGAAAAACTGTTTTTT.